The clone carrying this T cell receptor beta chain was observed at least ten times. The data originate from a study of regulatory T cells in long-lasting Graves disease. Study overall: Freshly diagnosed Graves' patients had used antithyroid drugs for under 3 months.

Documented time point: newly diagnosed GD, antithyroid drugs for less than 3 months. There was RNA extracted from PBMCs, and the TCR library was made from it. Per American Thyroid Association guidelines, Graves' disease was diagnosed. Relying on iRepertoire HTBI primers and Arm-PCR of CDR3 regions, the team built TCR beta libraries. TCRdb re-analysed the multiplex PCR reads in MiXCR, keeping a single row per CDR3 protein. The table has more than 450,000 distinct CDR3 sequences, around 15% seen once. V trimming: 7 bases; J trimming: 6 bases; junction bases outside the gene matches: 3. The CDR3 has 13 amino acids. A further study also used this sample, focusing on T cells in Graves' hyperthyroidism and ophthalmopathy. According to that study: A patient was excluded if there was uncontrolled infection, other autoimmune disease, pregnancy or lactation. Stable hyperthyroidism was told apart from ophthalmopathy by a model built on 13 V-J features.

This chain connects TRBV12-3 or TRBV12-4 to TRBJ2-2, with 9 positions matching TRBD1. This receptor was obtained from a man aged 35 to 55 with Graves disease. This specimen was peripheral blood mononuclear cells (PBMCs), taken at new diagnosis, from a patient treated with antithyroid drugs. The CDR3 sequence: CASNRQGAGELFF. CDR3 coding DNA: TGTGCCAGCAATCGACAGGGGGCCGGGGAGCTGTTTTTT.